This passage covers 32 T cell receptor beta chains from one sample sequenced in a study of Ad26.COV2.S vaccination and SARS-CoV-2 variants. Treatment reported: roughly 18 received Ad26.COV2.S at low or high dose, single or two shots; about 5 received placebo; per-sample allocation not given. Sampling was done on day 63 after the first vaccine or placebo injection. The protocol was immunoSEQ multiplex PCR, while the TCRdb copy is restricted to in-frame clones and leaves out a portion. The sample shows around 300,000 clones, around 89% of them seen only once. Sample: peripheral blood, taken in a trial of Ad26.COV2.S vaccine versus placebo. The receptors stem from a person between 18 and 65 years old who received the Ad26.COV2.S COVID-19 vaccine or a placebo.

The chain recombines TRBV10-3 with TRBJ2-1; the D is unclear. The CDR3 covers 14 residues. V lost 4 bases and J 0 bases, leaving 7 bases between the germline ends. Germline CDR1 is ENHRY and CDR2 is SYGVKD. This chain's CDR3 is CAISGVGSYNEQFF. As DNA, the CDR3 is TGTGCCATCAGTGGGGTCGGCTCCTACAATGAGCAGTTCTTC.

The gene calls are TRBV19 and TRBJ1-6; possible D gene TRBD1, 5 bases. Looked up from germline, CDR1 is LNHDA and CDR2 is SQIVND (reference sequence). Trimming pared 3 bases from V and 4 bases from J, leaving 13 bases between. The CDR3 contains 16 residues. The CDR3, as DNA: TGTGCCAGTAGTATGGGGACCATCATTTATAATTCACCCCTCCACTTT. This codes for CASSMGTIIYNSPLHF.

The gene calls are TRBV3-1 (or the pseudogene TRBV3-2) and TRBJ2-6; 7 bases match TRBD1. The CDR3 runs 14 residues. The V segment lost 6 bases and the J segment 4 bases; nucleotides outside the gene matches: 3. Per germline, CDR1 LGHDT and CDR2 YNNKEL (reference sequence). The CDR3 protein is CASRTGSGANVLTF. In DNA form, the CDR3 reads TGTGCCAGCAGGACAGGGAGCGGGGCCAACGTCCTGACTTTC.

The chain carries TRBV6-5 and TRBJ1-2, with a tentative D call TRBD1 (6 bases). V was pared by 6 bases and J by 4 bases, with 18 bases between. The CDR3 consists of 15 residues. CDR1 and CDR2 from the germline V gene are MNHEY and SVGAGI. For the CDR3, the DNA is TGTGCCAGCAGAGGTTCCGTTACAGGGCGCTATGGCTACACCTTC. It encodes CASRGSVTGRYGYTF.

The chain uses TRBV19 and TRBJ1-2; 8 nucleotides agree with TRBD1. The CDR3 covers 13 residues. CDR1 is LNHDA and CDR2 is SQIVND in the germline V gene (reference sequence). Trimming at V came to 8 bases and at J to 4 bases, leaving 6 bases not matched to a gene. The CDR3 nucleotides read TGTGCCAGTGGTACAGGGGGTGGCTATGGCTACACCTTC. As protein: CASGTGGGYGYTF.

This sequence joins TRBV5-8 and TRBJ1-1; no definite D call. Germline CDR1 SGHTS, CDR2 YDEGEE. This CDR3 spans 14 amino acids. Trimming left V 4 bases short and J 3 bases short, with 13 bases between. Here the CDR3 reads CASSPGTRHTEAFF. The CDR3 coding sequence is TGTGCCAGCAGCCCCGGAACGCGACACACTGAAGCTTTCTTT.

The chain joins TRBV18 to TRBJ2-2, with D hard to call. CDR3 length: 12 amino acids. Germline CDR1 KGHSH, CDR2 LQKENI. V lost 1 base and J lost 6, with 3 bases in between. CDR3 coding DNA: TGTGCCAGCTCACCACGGTCCGGGGAGCTGTTTTTT. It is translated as CASSPRSGELFF.

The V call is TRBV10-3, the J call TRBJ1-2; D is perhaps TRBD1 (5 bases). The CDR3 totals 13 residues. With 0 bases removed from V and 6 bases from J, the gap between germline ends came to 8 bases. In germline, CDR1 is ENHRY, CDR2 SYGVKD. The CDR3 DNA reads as TGTGCCATCAGTGAGTCTGGAGGGGATGGCTACACCTTC. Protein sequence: CAISESGGDGYTF.

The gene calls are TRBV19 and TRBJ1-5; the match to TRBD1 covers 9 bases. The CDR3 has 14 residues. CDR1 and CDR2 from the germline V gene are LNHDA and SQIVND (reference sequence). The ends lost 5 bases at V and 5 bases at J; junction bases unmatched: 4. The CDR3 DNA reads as TGTGCCAGTAGTCCCCGGACAGGGGATCAGCCCCAGCATTTT. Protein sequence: CASSPRTGDQPQHF.

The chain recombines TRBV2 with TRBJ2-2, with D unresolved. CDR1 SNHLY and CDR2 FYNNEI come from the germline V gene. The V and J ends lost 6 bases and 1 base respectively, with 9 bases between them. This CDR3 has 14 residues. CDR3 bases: TGTGCCAGCAGGGACGGAGAGAACACCGGGGAGCTGTTTTTT. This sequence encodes CASRDGENTGELFF.

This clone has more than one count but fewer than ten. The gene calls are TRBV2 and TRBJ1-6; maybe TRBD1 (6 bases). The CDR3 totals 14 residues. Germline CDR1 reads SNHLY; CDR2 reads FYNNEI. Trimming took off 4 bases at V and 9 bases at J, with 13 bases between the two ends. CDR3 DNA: TGTGCCAGCAGTGCAATCAGGGGAGGTTCACCCCTCCACTTT. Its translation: CASSAIRGGSPLHF.

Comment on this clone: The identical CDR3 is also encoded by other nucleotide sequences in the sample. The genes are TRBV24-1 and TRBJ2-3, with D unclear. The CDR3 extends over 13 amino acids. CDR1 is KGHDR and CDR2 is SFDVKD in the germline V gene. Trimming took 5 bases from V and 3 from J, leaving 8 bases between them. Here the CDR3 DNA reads TGTGCCACCAGTGCGGGTTTGACAGATACGCAGTATTTT. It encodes CATSAGLTDTQYF.

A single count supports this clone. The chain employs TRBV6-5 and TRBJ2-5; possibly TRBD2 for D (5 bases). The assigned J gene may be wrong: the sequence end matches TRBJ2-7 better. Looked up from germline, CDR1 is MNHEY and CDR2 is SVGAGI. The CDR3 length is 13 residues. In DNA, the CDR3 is TGTGCCAGCAGGGCCCCGGGGAACTACGAGCAGTACTTC. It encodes CASRAPGNYEQYF.

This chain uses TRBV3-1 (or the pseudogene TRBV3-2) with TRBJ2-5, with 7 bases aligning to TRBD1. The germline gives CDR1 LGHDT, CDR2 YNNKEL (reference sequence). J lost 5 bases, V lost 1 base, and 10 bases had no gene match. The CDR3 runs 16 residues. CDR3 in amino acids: CASSQVSTGVRETQYF. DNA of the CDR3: TGTGCCAGCAGCCAAGTGTCCACAGGGGTGAGGGAGACCCAGTACTTC.

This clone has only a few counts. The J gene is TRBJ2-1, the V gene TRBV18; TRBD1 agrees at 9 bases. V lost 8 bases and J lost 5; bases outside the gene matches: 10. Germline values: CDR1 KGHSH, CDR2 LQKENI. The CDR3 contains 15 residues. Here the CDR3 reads CASQPPGQGDNEQFF. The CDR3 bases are TGTGCCAGCCAACCTCCGGGACAGGGCGACAATGAGCAGTTCTTC.

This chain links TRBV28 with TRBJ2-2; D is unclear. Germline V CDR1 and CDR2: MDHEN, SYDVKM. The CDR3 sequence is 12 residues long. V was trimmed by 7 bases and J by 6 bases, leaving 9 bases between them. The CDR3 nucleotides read TGTGCCAGCACCGACTCCCCCGGGGAGCTGTTTTTT. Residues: CASTDSPGELFF.

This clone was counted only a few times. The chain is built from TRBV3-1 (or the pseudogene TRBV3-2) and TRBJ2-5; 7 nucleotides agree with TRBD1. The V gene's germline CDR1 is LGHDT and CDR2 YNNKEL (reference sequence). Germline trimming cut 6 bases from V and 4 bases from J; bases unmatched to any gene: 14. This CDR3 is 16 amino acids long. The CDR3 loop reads CASRLTSRGPGETQYF. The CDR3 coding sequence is TGTGCCAGCAGGCTAACCTCGAGGGGGCCTGGAGAGACCCAGTACTTC.

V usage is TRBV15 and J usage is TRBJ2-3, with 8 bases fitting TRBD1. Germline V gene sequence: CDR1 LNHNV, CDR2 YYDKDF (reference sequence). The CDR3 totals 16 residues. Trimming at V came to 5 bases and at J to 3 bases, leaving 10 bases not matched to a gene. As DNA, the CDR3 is TGTGCCACCAGCGGGAGGACAGGGACGGTGACAGATACGCAGTATTTT. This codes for CATSGRTGTVTDTQYF.

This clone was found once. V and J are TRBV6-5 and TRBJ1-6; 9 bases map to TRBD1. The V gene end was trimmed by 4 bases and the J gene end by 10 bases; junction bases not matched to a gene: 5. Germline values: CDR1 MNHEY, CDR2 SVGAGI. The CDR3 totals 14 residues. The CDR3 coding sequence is TGTGCCAGCAGTTTCCGGGACAGGGAATCACCCCTCCACTTT. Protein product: CASSFRDRESPLHF.

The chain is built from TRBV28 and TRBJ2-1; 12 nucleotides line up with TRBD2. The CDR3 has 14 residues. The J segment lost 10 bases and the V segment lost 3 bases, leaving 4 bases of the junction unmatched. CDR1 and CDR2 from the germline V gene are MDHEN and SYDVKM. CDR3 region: CASSFLAGGVEQFF. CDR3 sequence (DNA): TGTGCCAGCAGTTTCCTAGCGGGAGGGGTGGAGCAGTTCTTC.

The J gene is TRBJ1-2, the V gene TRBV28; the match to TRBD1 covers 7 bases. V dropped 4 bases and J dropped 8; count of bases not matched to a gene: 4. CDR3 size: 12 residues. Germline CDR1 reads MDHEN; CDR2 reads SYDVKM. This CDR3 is CASSYRGAGYTF. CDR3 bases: TGTGCCAGCAGTTACAGGGGAGCGGGCTACACCTTC.

The CDR3 DNA sequence: TGTGCCAGCTCACCGTCCACAGGTTCTTATCAGCCCCAGCATTTT. It specifies CASSPSTGSYQPQHF. The gene calls are TRBV18 and TRBJ1-5; maybe TRBD1 (5 bases). Per germline, CDR1 KGHSH and CDR2 LQKENI. Trimming shortened V by 3 bases and J by 5 bases, and 14 bases separated the two germline ends. The CDR3 length is 15 residues.

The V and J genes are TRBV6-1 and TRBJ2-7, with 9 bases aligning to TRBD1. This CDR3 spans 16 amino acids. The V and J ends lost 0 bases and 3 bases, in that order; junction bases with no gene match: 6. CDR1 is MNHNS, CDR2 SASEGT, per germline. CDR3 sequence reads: CASSEAGQGMGYEQYF. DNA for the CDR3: TGTGCCAGCAGTGAAGCGGGACAGGGTATGGGCTACGAGCAGTACTTC.

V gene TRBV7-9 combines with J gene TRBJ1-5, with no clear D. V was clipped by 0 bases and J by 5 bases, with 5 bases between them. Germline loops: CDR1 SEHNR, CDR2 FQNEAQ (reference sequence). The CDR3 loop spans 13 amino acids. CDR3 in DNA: TGTGCCAGCAGCTTAGCTGCAGATCAGCCCCAGCATTTT. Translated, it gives CASSLAADQPQHF. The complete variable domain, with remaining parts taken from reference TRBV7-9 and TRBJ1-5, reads DTGVSQNPRHKITKRGQNVTFRCDPISEHNRLYWYRQTLGQGPEFLTYFQNEAQLEKSRLLSDRFSAERPKGSFSTLEIQRTEQGDSAMYLCASSLAADQPQHFGDGTRLSIL.

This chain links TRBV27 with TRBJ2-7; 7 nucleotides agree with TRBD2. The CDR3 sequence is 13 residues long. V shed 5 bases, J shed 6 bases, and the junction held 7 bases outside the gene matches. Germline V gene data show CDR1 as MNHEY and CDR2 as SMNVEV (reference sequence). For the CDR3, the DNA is TGTGCCAGCAGTCTCGGACTAGTTACCGAGCAGTACTTC. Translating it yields CASSLGLVTEQYF.

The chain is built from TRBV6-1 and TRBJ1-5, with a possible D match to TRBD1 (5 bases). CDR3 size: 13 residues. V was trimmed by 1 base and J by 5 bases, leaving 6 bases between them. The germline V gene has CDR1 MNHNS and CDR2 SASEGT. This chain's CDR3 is CASSEVGDQPQHF. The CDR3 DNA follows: TGTGCCAGCAGTGAAGTAGGGGATCAGCCCCAGCATTTT.

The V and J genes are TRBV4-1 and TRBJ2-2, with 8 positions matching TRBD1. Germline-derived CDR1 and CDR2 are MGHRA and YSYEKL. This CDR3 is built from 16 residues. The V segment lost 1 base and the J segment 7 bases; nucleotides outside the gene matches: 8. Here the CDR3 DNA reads TGCGCCAGCAGCCAAGTCGGCAGGGGGCGGATCGGGGAGCTGTTTTTT. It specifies CASSQVGRGRIGELFF.

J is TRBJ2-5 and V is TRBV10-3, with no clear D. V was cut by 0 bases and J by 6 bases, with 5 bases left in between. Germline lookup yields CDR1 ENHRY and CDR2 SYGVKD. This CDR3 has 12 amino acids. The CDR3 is CAISESSQTQYF. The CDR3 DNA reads TGTGCCATCAGTGAGTCGTCGCAGACCCAGTACTTC.

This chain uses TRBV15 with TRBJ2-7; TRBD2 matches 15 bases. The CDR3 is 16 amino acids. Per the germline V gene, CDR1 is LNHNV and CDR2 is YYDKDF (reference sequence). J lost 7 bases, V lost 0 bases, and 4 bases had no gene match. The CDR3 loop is CATSRDHGLAGGEQYF. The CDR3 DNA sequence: TGTGCCACCAGCAGAGATCACGGACTAGCGGGAGGGGAGCAGTACTTC.

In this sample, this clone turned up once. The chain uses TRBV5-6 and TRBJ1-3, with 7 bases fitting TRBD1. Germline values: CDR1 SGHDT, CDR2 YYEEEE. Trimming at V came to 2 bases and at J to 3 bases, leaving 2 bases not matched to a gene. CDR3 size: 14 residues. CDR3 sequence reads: CASSLQGLGNTIYF. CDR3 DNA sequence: TGTGCCAGCAGCTTACAGGGGCTTGGAAACACCATATATTTT.

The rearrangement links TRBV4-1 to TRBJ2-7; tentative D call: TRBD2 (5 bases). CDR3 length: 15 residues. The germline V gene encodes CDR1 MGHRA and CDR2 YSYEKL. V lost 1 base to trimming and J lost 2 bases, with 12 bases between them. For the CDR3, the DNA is TGCGCCAGCAGCCAAGTGGCGGGTCCCACCTACGAGCAGTACTTC. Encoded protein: CASSQVAGPTYEQYF.

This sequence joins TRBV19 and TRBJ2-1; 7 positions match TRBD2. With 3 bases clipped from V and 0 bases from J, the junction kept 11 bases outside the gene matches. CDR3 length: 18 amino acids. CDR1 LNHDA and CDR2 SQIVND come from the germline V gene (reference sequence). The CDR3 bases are TGTGCCAGTAGTATCTCCCTCCTCGCGGGGGACTCCTACAATGAGCAGTTCTTC. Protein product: CASSISLLAGDSYNEQFF.